A single sample is the source of the 21 T cell receptor beta chains below, sequenced in a study of cytomegalovirus exposure and HLA in healthy donors. The PCR had 60 Vbeta and 13 Jbeta primers. TCRdb's copy holds only in-frame clones and misses some; the assay was immunoSEQ multiplex PCR. The repertoire holds some 130,000 clones, about three quarters seen once, with less than 2% in the top ten. The source material was PBMCs. The receptors come from a female donor in good health and CMV-seropositive.

About this clone: Mismatch with germline at one junction end may stem from a read error. The chain has TRBV19 and TRBJ2-5; 13 bases align to TRBD2. This CDR3 spans 18 amino acids. Germline V lookup: CDR1 LNHDA, CDR2 SQIVND (reference sequence). The chain's CDR3 is CASSRGLAGALTREAQYF. The CDR3 DNA reads TGTGCCAGTAGTCGCGGACTAGCGGGAGCCCTGACAAGAGAGGCCCAGTACTTC.

The sample holds a few counts of this clone. CDR3 region: CASSLGPGLADQETQYF. CDR3 DNA sequence: TGCGCCAGCAGCTTAGGGCCGGGACTAGCGGACCAAGAGACCCAGTACTTC. The chain uses TRBV5-1 and TRBJ2-5; 11 bases match TRBD2. From germline, CDR1 is SGHRS and CDR2 YFSETQ. The CDR3 covers 17 residues. With 2 bases clipped from V and 0 bases from J, the junction kept 6 bases outside the gene matches.

The V and J genes are TRBV30 and TRBJ1-6; D not certain. The CDR3 totals 13 residues. V gave up 0 bases and J gave up 7 bases, with 7 bases separating them. The V gene's germline CDR1 is GTSNPN and CDR2 SVGIG (reference sequence). The DNA for the CDR3 is TGTGCCTGGAGTGTAGGAGGGAATTCACCCCTCCACTTT. Its translation is CAWSVGGNSPLHF.

The rearrangement links TRBV23-1 to TRBJ2-1; D perhaps matches TRBD1 (6 bases). TRBV23-1 is known as an ORF, though its function is uncertain. The CDR3 consists of 17 residues. Deletions cut 0 bases from V and 4 bases from J, with 16 bases between. The CDR3 nucleotides are TGCGCCAGCAGTCAATCTGTAGGCTACAGGGCTTACAATGAGCAGTTCTTC. It encodes CASSQSVGYRAYNEQFF.

The chain couples TRBV5-6 to TRBJ1-2; maybe TRBD1 (6 bases). V gave up 4 bases and J gave up 6 bases, with 16 bases separating them. CDR1 is SGHDT, CDR2 YYEEEE, per germline. The CDR3 is 14 residues long. Here the CDR3 reads CASSVTGNIDGYTF. CDR3 nucleotides: TGTGCCAGCAGCGTTACAGGGAATATTGATGGCTACACCTTC. The variable domain in full, with the rest retrieved from reference TRBV5-6 and TRBJ1-2, is DAGVTQSPTHLIKTRGQQVTLRCSPKSGHDTVSWYQQALGQGPQFIFQYYEEEERQRGNFPDRFSGHQFPNYSSELNVNALLLGDSALYLCASSVTGNIDGYTFGSGTRLTVV.

This chain links TRBV5-1 with TRBJ2-1, with D uncertain. CDR3 length: 12 residues. Trimming removed 0 bases at V and 8 bases at J, with 6 bases between. Germline values: CDR1 SGHRS, CDR2 YFSETQ. The CDR3 region is CASSLAMHEQFF. In nucleotides, the CDR3 is TGCGCCAGCAGCTTGGCTATGCATGAGCAGTTCTTC.

The V and J genes are TRBV5-1 and TRBJ2-5, with 7 bases identical to TRBD2. The J segment lost 2 bases and the V segment lost 2 bases, leaving 6 bases of the junction unmatched. This CDR3 is 15 amino acids long. Germline CDR1 SGHRS, CDR2 YFSETQ. The CDR3 sequence is CASSFSAGVQETQYF. CDR3 coding DNA: TGCGCCAGCAGCTTTTCGGCGGGGGTACAAGAGACCCAGTACTTC.

The V gene is TRBV7-9, the J gene TRBJ2-1, with TRBD1 identical over 8 bases. V shed 2 bases and J 8 bases; nucleotides not matched to a gene: 8. The CDR3 runs to 15 residues. CDR1 is SEHNR and CDR2 is FQNEAQ in the germline V gene (reference sequence). CDR3 nucleotides: TGTGCCAGCAGCTTAATTGACAGGGGAATGGATGAGCAGTTCTTC. It specifies CASSLIDRGMDEQFF.

This clone was detected a few times. The V gene is TRBV5-6, the J gene TRBJ2-3; D call uncertain. The CDR3 spans 17 residues. Germline CDR1 reads SGHDT; CDR2 reads YYEEEE. Between the trimmed V and J ends, which lost 2 bases and 0 bases, there was a span of 16 bases. The DNA for the CDR3 is TGTGCCAGCAGCTTATTGATCCCGGTTACTAGCACAGATACGCAGTATTTT. This sequence encodes CASSLLIPVTSTDTQYF. Full variable domain (outside the CDR3, taken from reference TRBV5-6 and TRBJ2-3): DAGVTQSPTHLIKTRGQQVTLRCSPKSGHDTVSWYQQALGQGPQFIFQYYEEEERQRGNFPDRFSGHQFPNYSSELNVNALLLGDSALYLCASSLLIPVTSTDTQYFGPGTRLTVL.

The CDR3 DNA is TGCGCCAGCAGTGACCACTCCGGGACTACCCCGTACGAGCAGTACTTC. As protein: CASSDHSGTTPYEQYF. The genes are TRBV10-1 and TRBJ2-7; 7 bases agree with TRBD2. The CDR3 sequence is 16 residues long. The trim removed 3 bases at V and 4 bases at J, leaving 12 bases unmatched. Germline V gives CDR1 WNHNN, CDR2 SYGVQD (reference sequence).

The rearrangement joins TRBV7-2 to TRBJ2-3; the D is unclear. This CDR3 contains 14 residues. CDR1 is SGHTA, CDR2 FQGNSA, per germline. V was trimmed by 1 base and J by 0 bases, leaving 5 bases between them. In nucleotides, the CDR3 is TGTGCCAGCAGCTTAGGTTTAAGCACAGATACGCAGTATTTT. As protein: CASSLGLSTDTQYF.

This chain uses TRBV27 with TRBJ1-1; 8 nucleotides line up with TRBD1. From germline, CDR1 is MNHEY and CDR2 SMNVEV (reference sequence). Trimming removed 7 bases from V and 4 bases from J; junction bases left unmatched: 11. This CDR3 has 15 amino acids. DNA for the CDR3: TGTGCCAGCATAACGGCAGGGGGCGGGAGCACTGAAGCTTTCTTT. This gives the protein CASITAGGGSTEAFF.

The rearrangement uses TRBV5-6 and TRBJ2-7; D not certain. Germline CDR1 reads SGHDT; CDR2 reads YYEEEE. The CDR3 consists of 14 residues. V was shortened by 0 bases and J by 4 bases, with 11 bases between the two germline ends. The CDR3 DNA follows: TGTGCCAGCAGCTTGGTTTTAGCTCAATACGAGCAGTACTTC. Translating gives CASSLVLAQYEQYF.

The sample holds one count of this clone. J is TRBJ2-1 and V is TRBV5-4, with D tentatively TRBD2 (6 bases). The CDR3 consists of 16 residues. Germline lookup yields CDR1 SGHNT and CDR2 YYREEE (reference sequence). The ends were cut back, 2 bases at V and 6 bases at J, with 18 bases in the middle. The CDR3 region is CASSFRTGSSVNEQFF. CDR3 nucleotides: TGTGCCAGCAGCTTCCGAACCGGGAGTTCCGTCAATGAGCAGTTCTTC.

The chain links TRBV11-2 to TRBJ2-1, with 7 bases aligning to TRBD2. This CDR3 has 14 residues. Trimming at V came to 8 bases and at J to 4 bases, leaving 8 bases not matched to a gene. Germline V gene sequence: CDR1 SGHAT, CDR2 FQNNGV. DNA of the CDR3: TGTGCCAGCTCTGCCGGGAGGAAATACAATGAGCAGTTCTTC. It translates to CASSAGRKYNEQFF.

V and J are TRBV30 and TRBJ2-3; 7 bases align to TRBD1. Germline assignment: CDR1 GTSNPN and CDR2 SVGIG (reference sequence). CDR3 size: 12 residues. The junction had 4 bases not matched to a gene; V was cut back by 2 bases and J by 8 bases. The CDR3 region has the DNA TGTGCCTGGAGTAAGGGACAGCCTACGCAGTATTTT. Its translation is CAWSKGQPTQYF.

This clone was counted between two and nine times. The rearrangement uses TRBV5-1 and TRBJ1-5, with a weak D call TRBD1 (5 bases). The germline V and J ends were trimmed by 2 bases and 4 bases, with 13 bases remaining between them. CDR3 size: 15 residues. Germline-derived CDR1 and CDR2 are SGHRS and YFSETQ. CDR3 bases: TGCGCCAGCAGCTTAAGGGGAGGGACGAATCAGCCCCAGCATTTT. Translating gives CASSLRGGTNQPQHF. The full variable domain, its missing parts supplied by reference TRBV5-1 and TRBJ1-5, is KAGVTQTPRYLIKTRGQQVTLSCSPISGHRSVSWYQQTPGQGLQFLFEYFSETQRNKGNFPGRFSGRQFSNSRSEMNVSTLELGDSALYLCASSLRGGTNQPQHFGDGTRLSIL.

In this sample, this clone turned up a few times. The chain couples TRBV5-4 to TRBJ1-1; TRBD1 is a possible D gene (6 bases). Deletions cut 0 bases from V and 5 bases from J, with 14 bases between. Germline V CDR1 and CDR2: SGHNT, YYREEE (reference sequence). This CDR3 has 15 residues. The CDR3 DNA follows: TGTGCCAGCAGCTTGGTGGGTGGGAGGGGGACTGAAGCTTTCTTT. Amino acids: CASSLVGGRGTEAFF.

The chain combines TRBV7-7 with TRBJ2-2; D is possibly TRBD2 (7 bases). CDR3 length equals 16 residues. V was clipped by 5 bases and J by 4 bases, with 17 bases between them. The V gene's germline CDR1 is SSHAT and CDR2 FNYEAQ (reference sequence). CDR3 coding DNA: TGTGCCAGCAGCCGACTAGCAGGGGACTTCACCGGGGAGCTGTTTTTT. Encoded protein: CASSRLAGDFTGELFF.

The chain combines TRBV5-5 with TRBJ1-1; no firm D call. Trimming shortened V by 0 bases and J by 4 bases, and 7 bases separated the two germline ends. The CDR3 loop spans 13 amino acids. The germline V gene has CDR1 SGHKS and CDR2 YYEKEE (reference sequence). CDR3 residues: CASSLVLPTEAFF. The CDR3 coding sequence is TGTGCCAGCAGCTTGGTTCTACCCACTGAAGCTTTCTTT.

This clone was detected only a few times. J is TRBJ2-5 and V is TRBV28; TRBD2 aligns across 12 bases. The germline gives CDR1 MDHEN, CDR2 SYDVKM. The CDR3 covers 16 residues. V lost 5 bases to trimming and J lost 2 bases; unmatched junction nucleotides: 6. The CDR3 protein is CASSLRLAGVQETQYF. CDR3 coding DNA: TGTGCCAGCAGTCTTAGACTAGCGGGGGTACAAGAGACCCAGTACTTC.